The rows below give T cell receptor beta chains drawn from one sample of a study of molecular identifiers for immune sequencing clone quantification. TCRdb processed the PCR reads anew with MiXCR; each CDR3 protein has one entry. The sample has about 630,000 distinct CDR3 sequences, roughly 27% seen once; the top ten hold about 0.84%. Source material: naive CD8+ T cells from blood, with Jurkat cell RNA spiked in. The receptor source for this set is a human donor in good health. Some libraries in this study had Jurkat cell RNA spiked in. The CDR3 runs from the conserved cysteine through the conserved F or W. D genes are given only for firm matches. Not all rows give a size; the values are once, few, many and, for expanded clones, a class.

j_call clone_size v_call d_call cdr3_nt cdr3_aa
TRBJ2-3 many TRBV13 TRBD1 TGTGCCAGCAGCTTAGGCTACGAGGAAGGGGGCCCAGATACGCAGTATTTT CASSLGYEEGGPDTQYF
TRBJ1-5 NA TRBV27 NA TGTGCCAGCAGTTTCCAGGGGTTAAACAATCAGCCCCAGCATTTT CASSFQGLNNQPQHF
TRBJ2-7 NA TRBV18 NA TGTGCCAGCTCACCGGAAGCCAGCTCCTACGAGCAGTACTTC CASSPEASSYEQYF
TRBJ2-7 few TRBV24-1 NA TGTGCCACCAGTGACACCCCGGCGCACGAGCAGTACTTC CATSDTPAHEQYF
TRBJ1-1 many TRBV19 TRBD1 TGTGCCAGTAGCCGGCTTGGACAGGTGAACACTGAAGCTTTCTTT CASSRLGQVNTEAFF
TRBJ2-5 many TRBV5-1 TRBD2 TGCGCCAGCAGCTTGGCCGGGCTAGCGGACGGACAAGAGACCCAGTACTTC CASSLAGLADGQETQYF
TRBJ2-7 NA TRBV5-1 NA TGCGCCAGCAGCGGGGGGGGCTTTTCCTACGAGCAGTACTTC CASSGGGFSYEQYF
TRBJ2-5 many TRBV5-4 NA TGTGCCAGCAGCAACGCACAGGGTTTTCCGACGGAGACCCAGTACTTC CASSNAQGFPTETQYF
TRBJ1-1 many TRBV3-1 NA TGTGCCAGCAGCCATCCCAGCGCTGAAGCTTTCTTT CASSHPSAEAFF
TRBJ2-7 few TRBV19 NA TGTGCCAGTAGTATCGGTCTGGGGCCCTACGAGCAGTACTTC CASSIGLGPYEQYF
TRBJ1-1 many TRBV6-5 TRBD1 TGTGCCAGCAGGCCAGACAGGGCTTACACTGAAGCTTTCTTT CASRPDRAYTEAFF
TRBJ2-3 few TRBV9 NA TGTGCCAGCAGCGTCGATAGCACAGATACGCAGTATTTT CASSVDSTDTQYF
TRBJ2-7 NA TRBV29-1 TRBD1 TGCAGCGCCAGGGAAGACAGGGGGCGTTTTCTCGGCTACGAGCAGTACTTC CSAREDRGRFLGYEQYF
TRBJ1-1 few TRBV6-1 NA TGTGCCACCGGCGGGGGGGAGAACACTGAAGCTTTCTTT CATGGGENTEAFF
TRBJ2-7 NA TRBV6-5 TRBD2 TGTGCCAGCAGTTACTCGCCTAGCGGGAGTTTTATCGAGCAGTACTTC CASSYSPSGSFIEQYF
TRBJ1-1 NA TRBV12-5 NA TGTGCTAGTGGTTTTTTCGAGGTGAGGGCGAACACTGAAGCTTTCTTT CASGFFEVRANTEAFF
TRBJ2-3 NA TRBV30 NA TGTGCCTGGAGTTCTGGTCAGGGATCGGAGGGTGTCCTTTTT CAWSSGQGSEGVLF
TRBJ2-7 many TRBV20-1 NA TGCAGTGCTAATTTACAGGGTGAGCACGAGCAGTACTTC CSANLQGEHEQYF
TRBJ2-7 many TRBV7-9 NA TGTGCCAGCAGCCCCACACGGGGCAGGGCCCACGAGCAGTACTTC CASSPTRGRAHEQYF
TRBJ1-2 few TRBV12-3/TRBV12-4 NA TGTGCCAGCAGTCCTAGTACCTATGGCTACACCTTC CASSPSTYGYTF
TRBJ2-5 many TRBV30 NA TGTGCCTGGAGTGTAGCGTCGACGCAAGAGACCCAGTACTTC CAWSVASTQETQYF
TRBJ2-7 NA TRBV20-1 TRBD1 TGCAGTGCTAGAGATGTCCGGGACCTAACACAGGGGTGGTACTTC CSARDVRDLTQGWYF
TRBJ1-3 few TRBV12-3/TRBV12-4 TRBD1 TGTGCCAGCAGTATAGGGACAGGGATTTCTGGAAACACCATATATTTT CASSIGTGISGNTIYF
TRBJ1-5 few TRBV5-8 NA TGTGCCAGCAGCTTGAGCCCGACAGGCTTGCAGCCCCAGCATTTT CASSLSPTGLQPQHF
TRBJ2-3 NA TRBV13 TRBD2 TGTGCCAGCAGCCCCCTCATGGTAGCGGGGTGGAGATCGGATACGCAGTATTTT CASSPLMVAGWRSDTQYF
TRBJ2-1 many TRBV12-3/TRBV12-4 NA TGTGCCAGCAGTCGAGCTTCCTACAATGAGCAGTTCTTC CASSRASYNEQFF
TRBJ2-7 few TRBV13 NA TGTGCCAGCAGCCCCTTTGGGGACGGGACCTACGAGCAGTACTTC CASSPFGDGTYEQYF
TRBJ2-7 NA TRBV7-9 NA TGTGCCGGCAGCTCCCCAGTGGACTACGAGCAGTACTTC CAGSSPVDYEQYF
TRBJ2-5 NA TRBV6-5 NA TGTGCCAGCAGTTACTCGACTGGGCTGGAAGAGACCCAGTACTTC CASSYSTGLEETQYF
TRBJ1-1 many TRBV2 TRBD1 TGTGCCAGCAGTGAAGCGGGGACAGGGACGAGACGGGCTTTCTTT CASSEAGTGTRRAFF
TRBJ1-5 NA TRBV4-1 NA TGCGCCAGCAGCCGCAGTGTCGGGACCATGGAGGGCGATCAGCCCCAGCATTTT CASSRSVGTMEGDQPQHF
TRBJ2-2 many TRBV29-1 NA TGCAGCGTTGAGTTCAGGGCCGGGGAGCTGTTTTTT CSVEFRAGELFF
TRBJ2-7 many TRBV10-3 NA TGTGCCATCAGTGGTGGTGGGTCCTACGAGCAGTACTTC CAISGGGSYEQYF